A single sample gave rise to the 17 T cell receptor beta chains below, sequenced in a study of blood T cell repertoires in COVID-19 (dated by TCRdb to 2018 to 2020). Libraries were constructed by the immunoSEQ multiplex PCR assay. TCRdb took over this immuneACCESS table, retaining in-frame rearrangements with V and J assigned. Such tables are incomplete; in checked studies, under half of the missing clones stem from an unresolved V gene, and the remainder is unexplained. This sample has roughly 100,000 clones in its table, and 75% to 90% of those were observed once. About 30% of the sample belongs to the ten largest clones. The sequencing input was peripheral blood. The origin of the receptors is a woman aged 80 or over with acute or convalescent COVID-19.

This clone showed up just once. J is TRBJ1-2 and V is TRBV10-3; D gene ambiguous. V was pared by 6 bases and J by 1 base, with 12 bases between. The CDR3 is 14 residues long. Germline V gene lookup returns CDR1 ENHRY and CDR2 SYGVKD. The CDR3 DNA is TGTGCCATCAGCGGGAACTGGGATAACTATGGCTACACCTTC. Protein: CAISGNWDNYGYTF.

DNA of the CDR3: TGTGCCAGCAGCTTGGGGGACAGGGGGTTATTTTCTGGAAACACCATATATTTT. As protein: CASSLGDRGLFSGNTIYF. This chain joins TRBV5-4 and TRBJ1-3; 11 bases align to TRBD1. CDR3 length: 18 residues. Germline assignment: CDR1 SGHNT and CDR2 YYREEE (reference sequence). V gave up 0 bases and J gave up 1 base; unmatched junction bases: 6.

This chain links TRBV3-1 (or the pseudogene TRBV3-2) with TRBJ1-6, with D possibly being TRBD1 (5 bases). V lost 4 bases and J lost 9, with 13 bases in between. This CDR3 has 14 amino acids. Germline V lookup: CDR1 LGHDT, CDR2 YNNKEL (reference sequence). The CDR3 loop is CASSPSGLGSPLHF. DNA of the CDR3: TGTGCCAGCAGCCCGTCAGGGTTAGGTTCACCCCTCCACTTT.

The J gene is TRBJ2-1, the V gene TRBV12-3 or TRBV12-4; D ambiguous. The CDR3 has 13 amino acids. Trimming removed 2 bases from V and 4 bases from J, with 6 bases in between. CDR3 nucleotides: TGTGCCAGCAGTTTACTACCGTACAATGAGCAGTTCTTC. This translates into CASSLLPYNEQFF.

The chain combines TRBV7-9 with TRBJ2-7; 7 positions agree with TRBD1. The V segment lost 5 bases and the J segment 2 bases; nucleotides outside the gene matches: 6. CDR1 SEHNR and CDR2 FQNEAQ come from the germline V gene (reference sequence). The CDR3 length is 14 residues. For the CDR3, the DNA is TGTGCCAGCAGCCCTCGGGACAGAACCTACGAGCAGTACTTC. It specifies CASSPRDRTYEQYF.

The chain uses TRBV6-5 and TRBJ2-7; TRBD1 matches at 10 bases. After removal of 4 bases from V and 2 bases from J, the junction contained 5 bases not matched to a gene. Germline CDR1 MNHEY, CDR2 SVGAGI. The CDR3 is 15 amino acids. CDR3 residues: CASSSTGQGTYEQYF. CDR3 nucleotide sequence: TGTGCCAGCAGTTCTACGGGACAGGGGACCTACGAGCAGTACTTC.

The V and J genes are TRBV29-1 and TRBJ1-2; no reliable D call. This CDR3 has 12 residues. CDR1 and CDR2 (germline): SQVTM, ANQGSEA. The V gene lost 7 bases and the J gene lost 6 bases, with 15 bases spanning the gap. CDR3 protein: CSAAPPGDGYTF. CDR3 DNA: TGCAGCGCTGCCCCCCCCGGAGATGGCTACACCTTC.

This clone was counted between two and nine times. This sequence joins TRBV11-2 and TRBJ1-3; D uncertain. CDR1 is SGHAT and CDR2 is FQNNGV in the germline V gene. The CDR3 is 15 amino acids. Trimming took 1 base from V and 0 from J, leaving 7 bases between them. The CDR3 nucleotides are TGTGCCAGCAGCTTAGGTTTACTCTCTGGAAACACCATATATTTT. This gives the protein CASSLGLLSGNTIYF.

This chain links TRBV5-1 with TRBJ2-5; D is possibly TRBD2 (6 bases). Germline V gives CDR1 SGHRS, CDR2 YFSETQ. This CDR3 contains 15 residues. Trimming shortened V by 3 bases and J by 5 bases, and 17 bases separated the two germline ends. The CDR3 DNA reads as TGCGCCAGCAGCTCCGGACCTCCTCGGGGGGAGACCCAGTACTTC. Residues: CASSSGPPRGETQYF.

The CDR3 spells CAWTDYGGVNTEAFF. CDR3 DNA: TGTGCCTGGACCGATTATGGGGGGGTGAACACTGAAGCTTTCTTT. The V call is TRBV30, the J call TRBJ1-1, with D possibly TRBD1 on 5 matching bases. Trimming left V 4 bases short and J 0 bases short, with 15 bases between. The CDR3 runs to 15 residues. Germline values: CDR1 GTSNPN, CDR2 SVGIG (reference sequence).

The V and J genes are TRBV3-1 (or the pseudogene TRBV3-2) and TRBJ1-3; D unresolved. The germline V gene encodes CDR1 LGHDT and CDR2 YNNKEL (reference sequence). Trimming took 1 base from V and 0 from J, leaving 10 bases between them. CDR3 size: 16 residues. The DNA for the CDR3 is TGTGCCAGCAGCCAAGGGAGGATACCCTCTGGAAACACCATATATTTT. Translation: CASSQGRIPSGNTIYF.

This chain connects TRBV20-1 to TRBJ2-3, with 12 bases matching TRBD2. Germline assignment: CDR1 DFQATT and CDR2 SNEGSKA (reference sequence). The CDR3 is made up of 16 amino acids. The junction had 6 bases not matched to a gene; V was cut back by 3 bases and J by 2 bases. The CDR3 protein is CSASVTSGGTTDTQYF. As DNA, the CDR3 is TGCAGTGCTAGTGTCACTAGCGGGGGGACCACAGATACGCAGTATTTT.

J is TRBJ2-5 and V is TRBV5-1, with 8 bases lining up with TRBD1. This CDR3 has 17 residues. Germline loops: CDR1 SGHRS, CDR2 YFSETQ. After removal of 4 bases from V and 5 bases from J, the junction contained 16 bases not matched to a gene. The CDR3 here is CASSRPFYRGEGETQYF. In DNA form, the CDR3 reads TGCGCCAGCAGCCGACCCTTCTACAGGGGGGAAGGGGAGACCCAGTACTTC.

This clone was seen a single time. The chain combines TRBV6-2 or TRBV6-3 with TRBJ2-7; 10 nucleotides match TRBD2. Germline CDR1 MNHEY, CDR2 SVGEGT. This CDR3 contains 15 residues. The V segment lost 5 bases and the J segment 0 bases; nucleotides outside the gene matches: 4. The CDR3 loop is CASSASGGGSYEQYF. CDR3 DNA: TGTGCCAGCAGTGCCAGCGGGGGGGGCTCCTACGAGCAGTACTTC.

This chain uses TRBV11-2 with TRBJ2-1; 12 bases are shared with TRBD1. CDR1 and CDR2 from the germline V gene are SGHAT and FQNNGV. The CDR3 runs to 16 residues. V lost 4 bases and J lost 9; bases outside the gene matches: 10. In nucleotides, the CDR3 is TGTGCCAGCAGCTCCACCGGGACAGGGGGCTTGGGTGAGCAGTTCTTC. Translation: CASSSTGTGGLGEQFF.

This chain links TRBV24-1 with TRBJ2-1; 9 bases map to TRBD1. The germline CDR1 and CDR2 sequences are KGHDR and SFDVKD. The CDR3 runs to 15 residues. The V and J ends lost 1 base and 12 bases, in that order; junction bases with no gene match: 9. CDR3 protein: CATSDFSGTGKGQFF. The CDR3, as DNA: TGTGCCACCAGTGATTTTTCCGGGACAGGGAAGGGGCAGTTCTTC.

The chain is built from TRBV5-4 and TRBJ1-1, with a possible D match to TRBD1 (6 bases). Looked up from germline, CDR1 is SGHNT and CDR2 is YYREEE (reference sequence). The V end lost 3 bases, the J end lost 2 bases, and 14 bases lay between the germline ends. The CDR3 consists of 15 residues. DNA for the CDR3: TGTGCCAGCAGCTCGCACGACAGGAGAAACACTGAAGCTTTCTTT. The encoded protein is CASSSHDRRNTEAFF.